What follows are 14 T cell receptor beta chains derived from one specimen sequenced in a study of cytotoxic CD8 clonotypes in ibrutinib-treated CLL. Profiled with immunoSEQ multiplex PCR; TCRdb holds only in-frame clones, not every one. The table includes about 160,000 clones, roughly 86% detected once. Sequenced here: PBMCs, sampled after 12 months of ibrutinib treatment. The receptors here all came from a human donor with chronic lymphocytic leukemia.

The V gene is TRBV9, the J gene TRBJ1-1; TRBD1 might be the D (5 bases). Germline assignment: CDR1 SGDLS and CDR2 YYNGEE. The V end was cut by 0 bases, the J end by 6 bases, with 15 bases between. The CDR3 has 15 residues. CDR3 DNA: TGTGCCAGCAGCGTAGCGGGGGGGGGAAGTTCTGAAGCTTTCTTT. Protein: CASSVAGGGSSEAFF.

The chain employs TRBV28 and TRBJ2-1; D not certain. This CDR3 region has 14 residues. V lost 8 bases to trimming and J lost 8 bases, with 19 bases between them. CDR1 is MDHEN and CDR2 is SYDVKM in the germline V gene. The CDR3 protein is CASGKVTLVDEQFF. DNA for the CDR3: TGTGCCAGCGGTAAAGTCACTCTTGTGGATGAGCAGTTCTTC.

V usage is TRBV28 and J usage is TRBJ2-7, with TRBD1 identical over 7 bases. This CDR3 has 13 residues. V dropped 8 bases and J dropped 1; count of bases not matched to a gene: 5. Germline-derived CDR1 and CDR2 are MDHEN and SYDVKM. CDR3 DNA sequence: TGTGCCAGCGGAAAGGGACAGTCCTACGAGCAGTACTTC. Translation gives CASGKGQSYEQYF.

The V gene is TRBV28, the J gene TRBJ2-3, with 11 bases that match TRBD1. The CDR3 spans 16 residues. V was clipped by 5 bases and J by 6 bases; unmatched bases: 10. From germline, CDR1 is MDHEN and CDR2 SYDVKM. The CDR3 nucleotides are TGTGCCAGCAGTACCACCGGGACAGGGGGACAGGATACGCAGTATTTT. The encoded protein is CASSTTGTGGQDTQYF.

This clone was recorded only once. Here the CDR3 reads CAWSFTGPQETQYF. CDR3 bases: TGTGCCTGGAGCTTTACGGGGCCGCAAGAGACCCAGTACTTC. V and J are TRBV30 and TRBJ2-5; D possibly uses TRBD1 or TRBD2 (5 bases each). V dropped 3 bases and J dropped 2 bases, with 13 bases sitting between them. Germline assignment: CDR1 GTSNPN and CDR2 SVGIG (reference sequence). The CDR3 has 14 amino acids. Supplemented by reference TRBV30 and TRBJ2-5, the full variable domain reads SQTIHQWPATLVQPVGSPLSLECTVEGTSNPNLYWYRQAAGRGLQLLFYSVGIGQISSEVPQNLSASRPQDRQFILSSKKLLLSDSGFYLCAWSFTGPQETQYFGPGTRLLVL.

The genes are TRBV6-5 and TRBJ2-7; a possible D gene is TRBD1 (5 bases). Germline V CDR1 and CDR2: MNHEY, SVGAGI. This CDR3 spans 14 amino acids. V lost 6 bases, J lost 3 bases, and 15 bases lay in between. The CDR3 sequence is CASSPRAGRYEQYF. The CDR3 DNA reads as TGTGCCAGCAGCCCCCGGGCAGGGCGCTACGAGCAGTACTTC.

A few counts support this clone. This chain uses TRBV27 with TRBJ2-3; D is uncertain. This CDR3 spans 17 amino acids. Trimming removed 3 bases at V and 4 bases at J, with 20 bases between. Germline CDR1 MNHEY, CDR2 SMNVEV (reference sequence). The CDR3 here is CASSLSITQRWPDTQYF. DNA for the CDR3: TGTGCCAGCAGTTTGAGCATCACGCAACGGTGGCCAGATACGCAGTATTTT.

The sample holds a few counts of this clone. This chain joins TRBV6-5 and TRBJ1-6, with TRBD1 matching 7 bases. Germline V gene lookup returns CDR1 MNHEY and CDR2 SVGAGI. V was pared by 0 bases and J by 10 bases, with 6 bases of the junction left unmatched. This CDR3 comprises 15 residues. This CDR3 reads CASSYSQGTASPLHF. CDR3 sequence (DNA): TGTGCCAGCAGTTACTCGCAGGGGACAGCCTCACCCCTCCACTTT.

This clone was counted ten times or more. The CDR3 sequence: CASSGQGAREQFF. The CDR3 DNA follows: TGTGCCAGTAGTGGACAGGGGGCGAGGGAGCAGTTCTTC. This chain links TRBV19 with TRBJ2-1; TRBD1 matches 11 bases. The CDR3 contains 13 residues. The germline CDR1 and CDR2 sequences are LNHDA and SQIVND (reference sequence). The trim removed 5 bases at V and 10 bases at J, leaving 4 bases unmatched.

V usage is TRBV30 and J usage is TRBJ2-7, with D perhaps assigned TRBD1 or TRBD2 (5 bases each). The CDR3 length is 16 residues. Germline-derived CDR1 and CDR2 are GTSNPN and SVGIG (reference sequence). V lost 0 bases and J 2 bases, leaving 17 bases between the germline ends. The CDR3 loop reads CAWSVPGQGRPYEQYF. DNA of the CDR3: TGTGCCTGGAGTGTACCGGGGCAGGGAAGACCCTACGAGCAGTACTTC.

The rearrangement links TRBV7-9 to TRBJ1-2; TRBD1 might be the D (6 bases). Germline V CDR1 and CDR2: SEHNR, FQNEAQ (reference sequence). The CDR3 length is 16 residues. Trimming removed 5 bases from V and 4 bases from J, with 20 bases in between. CDR3 bases: TGTGCCAGCAGCGATGGGTGGGGGGCGCAGGGCTATGGCTACACCTTC. It specifies CASSDGWGAQGYGYTF.

This chain links TRBV18 with TRBJ2-5; possibly TRBD2 for D (6 bases). V was clipped by 5 bases and J by 2 bases, with 15 bases between them. The germline V gene encodes CDR1 KGHSH and CDR2 LQKENI. This CDR3 has 15 amino acids. Here the CDR3 DNA reads TGTGCCAGCTCAACTCAGGAGGGTATGCAAGAGACCCAGTACTTC. It specifies CASSTQEGMQETQYF.

This clone was counted between two and nine times. The V call is TRBV5-4, the J call TRBJ1-1, with no clear D. The CDR3 extends over 14 amino acids. V lost 0 bases and J lost 0, with 6 bases in between. Per the germline V gene, CDR1 is SGHNT and CDR2 is YYREEE (reference sequence). This CDR3 reads CASSLGVMNTEAFF. The CDR3 DNA reads as TGTGCCAGCAGCTTGGGGGTTATGAACACTGAAGCTTTCTTT.

This clone showed up just a few times. This chain connects TRBV4-1 to TRBJ2-3; D not certain. Germline CDR1 reads MGHRA; CDR2 reads YSYEKL. The CDR3 runs to 14 residues. V gave up 2 bases and J gave up 2 bases, with 8 bases separating them. The CDR3 loop is CASSQTRNTDTQYF. The CDR3 nucleotides are TGCGCCAGCAGCCAAACCCGGAACACAGATACGCAGTATTTT.